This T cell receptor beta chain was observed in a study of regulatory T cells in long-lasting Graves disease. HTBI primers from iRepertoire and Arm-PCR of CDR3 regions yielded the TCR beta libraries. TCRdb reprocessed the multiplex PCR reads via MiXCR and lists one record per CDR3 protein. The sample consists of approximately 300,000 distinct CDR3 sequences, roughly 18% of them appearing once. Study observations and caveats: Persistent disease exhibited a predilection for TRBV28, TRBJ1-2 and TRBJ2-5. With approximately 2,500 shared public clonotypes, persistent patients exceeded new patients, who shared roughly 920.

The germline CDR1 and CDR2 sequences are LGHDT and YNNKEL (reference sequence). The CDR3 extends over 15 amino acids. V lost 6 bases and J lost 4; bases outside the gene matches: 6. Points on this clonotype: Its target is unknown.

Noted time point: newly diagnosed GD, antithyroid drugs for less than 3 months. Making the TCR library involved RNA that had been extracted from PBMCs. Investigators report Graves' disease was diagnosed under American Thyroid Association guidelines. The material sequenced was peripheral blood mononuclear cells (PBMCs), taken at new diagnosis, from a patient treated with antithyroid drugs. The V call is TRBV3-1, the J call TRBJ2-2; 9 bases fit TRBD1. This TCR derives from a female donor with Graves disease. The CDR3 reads CASRATGGRTGELFF. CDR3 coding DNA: TGTGCCAGCAGGGCCACAGGGGGCCGCACCGGGGAGCTGTTTTTT.